This TCR beta chain came from a study of cytomegalovirus exposure and HLA in healthy donors. Overall study findings and caveats: Later analysis indicated greater clonal expansion among HLA-associated TCR beta chains than among equally common other chains.

V was pared by 5 bases and J by 4 bases, with 9 bases between. Germline V gene sequence: CDR1 SGHTA, CDR2 FQGNSA. This CDR3 comprises 12 residues. It was with 60 Vbeta and 13 Jbeta primers that the PCR ran. Sequenced by immunoSEQ multiplex PCR; TCRdb stores in-frame clones only, minus some. There are around 150,000 clones in the sample; over 80% occur only once, and about 1.6% lies in the top ten. On this clone itself: Antigen unknown.

This sequence joins TRBV7-2 and TRBJ2-7; unclear D gene. The sample was PBMCs. This clonotype originated in a girl aged 10 to 17 in good health and CMV-seropositive. CDR3 in DNA: TGTGCCAGCAGCCCCCTACCATACGAGCAGTACTTC. Translation: CASSPLPYEQYF.